This T cell receptor beta chain was observed in a study of T-cell reconstitution after alpha-beta-depleted transplantation in children. Study-level results: Reported findings indicate that, about two months after transplant, alpha-beta T cells came from several hundred expanded clones, which were derived from non-depleted graft cells.

Unique molecular identifiers featured in how the TCRbeta library was prepared. MiXCR was run by TCRdb on the PCR reads, yielding one entry per CDR3 protein. The sample lists 250,000 to 400,000 distinct CDR3 sequences, approximately 20% occurring once. The CDR3 spans 16 residues. Trimming cost V 4 bases and J 2 bases; bases outside gene matches: 8. The germline V gene encodes CDR1 ENHRY and CDR2 SYGVKD. This clonotype occurred a few times. Its matching antigen is unknown. Specimen: PBMCs, mostly from graft donor cells, collected 180 days after TCRalphabeta/CD19-depleted stem cell transplant. The sequence was obtained from a male patient between 5 and 17 years old who had a stem cell transplant for acute lymphoblastic leukemia, so the T cells may come from the graft donor. The rearrangement links TRBV10-3 to TRBJ1-2; 9 bases map to TRBD1. CDR3 nucleotides: TGTGCCATCAGTGGGCAGACCGGGACAGGGAACTATGGCTACACCTTC. It translates to CAISGQTGTGNYGYTF.